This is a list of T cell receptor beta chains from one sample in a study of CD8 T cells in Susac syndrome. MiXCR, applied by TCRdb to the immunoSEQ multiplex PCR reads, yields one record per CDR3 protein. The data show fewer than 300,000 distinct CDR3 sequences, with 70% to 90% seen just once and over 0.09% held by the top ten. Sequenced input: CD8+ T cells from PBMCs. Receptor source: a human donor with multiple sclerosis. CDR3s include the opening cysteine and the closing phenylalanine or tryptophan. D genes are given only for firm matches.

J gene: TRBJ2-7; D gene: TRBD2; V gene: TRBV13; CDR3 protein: CASSATSGRNYEQYF
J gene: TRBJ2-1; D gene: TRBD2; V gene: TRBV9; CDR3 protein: CASSVALLSGTSPYNEQFF
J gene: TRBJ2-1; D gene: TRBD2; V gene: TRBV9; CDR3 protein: CASSGASGIEQFF
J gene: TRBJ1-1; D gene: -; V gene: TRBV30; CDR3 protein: CAWSGGNTEAFF
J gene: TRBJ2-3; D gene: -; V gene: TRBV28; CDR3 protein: CASSDSTPGGDTQYF
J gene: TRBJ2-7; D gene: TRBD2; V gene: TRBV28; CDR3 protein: CASSLSTSGSSYEQYF
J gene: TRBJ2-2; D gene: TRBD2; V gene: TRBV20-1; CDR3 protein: CSARDLAGDAGELFF
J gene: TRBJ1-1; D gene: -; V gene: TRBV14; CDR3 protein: CASSQEEFYRKDTEAFF
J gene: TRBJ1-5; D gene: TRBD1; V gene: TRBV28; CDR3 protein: CATKEQGRLVNQPQHF
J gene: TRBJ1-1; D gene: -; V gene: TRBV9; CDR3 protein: CASSVVQRTSDTEAFF
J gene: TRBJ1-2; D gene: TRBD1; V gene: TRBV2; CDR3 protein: CANRTGRNYGYTF
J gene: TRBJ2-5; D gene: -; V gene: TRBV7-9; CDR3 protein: CASSAGTTEETQYF
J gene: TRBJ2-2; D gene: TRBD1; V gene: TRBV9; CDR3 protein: CVSSLPQTGGANTGELFF
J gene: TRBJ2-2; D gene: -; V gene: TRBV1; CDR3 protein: CTSSQGTSGKYRGAVF
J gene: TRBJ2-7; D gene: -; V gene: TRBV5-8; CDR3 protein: CASRRRAFYEQYF
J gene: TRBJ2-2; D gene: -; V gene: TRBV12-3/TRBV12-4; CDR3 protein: CASHAGLNTGELFF
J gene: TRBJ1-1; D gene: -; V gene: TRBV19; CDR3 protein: CASSSWYGSTEAFF
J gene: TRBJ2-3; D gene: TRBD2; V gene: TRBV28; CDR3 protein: CASSPLAGSVTDTQYF
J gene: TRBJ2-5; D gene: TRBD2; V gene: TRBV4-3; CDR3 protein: CASSQAPLAGVQETQYF
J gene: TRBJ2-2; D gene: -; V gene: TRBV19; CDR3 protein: CASSIVGARAGELFF
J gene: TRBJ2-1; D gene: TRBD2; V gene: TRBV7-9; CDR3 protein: CASSLRTSGSGDEQFF
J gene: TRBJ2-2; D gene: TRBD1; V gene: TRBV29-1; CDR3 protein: CSVEGTGNGELFF
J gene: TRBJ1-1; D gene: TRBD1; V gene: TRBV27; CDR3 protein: CASSRLGGGNTEAFF
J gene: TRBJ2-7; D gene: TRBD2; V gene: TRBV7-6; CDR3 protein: CASSLAAPGLAGGPFYEQYF
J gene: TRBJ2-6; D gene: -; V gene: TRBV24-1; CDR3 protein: CATSDTGSGGANVLTF
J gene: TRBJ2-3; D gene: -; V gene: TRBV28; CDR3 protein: CASSVGAAADTQYF
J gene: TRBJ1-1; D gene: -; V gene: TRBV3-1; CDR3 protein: CASSQDEGRHTEAFF
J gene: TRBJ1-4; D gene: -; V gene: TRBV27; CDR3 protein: CASSFGGEDEKLFF
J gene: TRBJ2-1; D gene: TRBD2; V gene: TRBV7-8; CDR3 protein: CASSQEGSGLAGGFYNEQFF
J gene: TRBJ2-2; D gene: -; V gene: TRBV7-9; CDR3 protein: CASRTRPPPTGTGELFF
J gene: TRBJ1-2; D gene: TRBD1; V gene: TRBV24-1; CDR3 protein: CATSDVGTGSGYTF
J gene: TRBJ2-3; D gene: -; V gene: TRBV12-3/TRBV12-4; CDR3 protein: CASSLVAETSTDTQYF
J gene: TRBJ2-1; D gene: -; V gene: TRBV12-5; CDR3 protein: CASGFQLARDPYNEQFF
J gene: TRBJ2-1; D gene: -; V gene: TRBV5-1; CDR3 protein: CASSSNEVPWEQFF
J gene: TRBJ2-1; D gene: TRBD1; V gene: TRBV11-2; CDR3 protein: CASSWGQRNEQFF
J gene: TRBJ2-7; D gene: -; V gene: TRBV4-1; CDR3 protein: CASSPRDGAIIEQYF
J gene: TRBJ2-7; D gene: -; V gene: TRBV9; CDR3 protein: CASSAASASYEQYF
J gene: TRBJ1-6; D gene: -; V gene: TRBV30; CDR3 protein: CAWSVDVLNSPLHF
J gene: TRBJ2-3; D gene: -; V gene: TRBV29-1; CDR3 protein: CSVAGTQEGTDTQYF
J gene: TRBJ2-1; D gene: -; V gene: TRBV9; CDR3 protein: CASSVGGRHSYNEQFF
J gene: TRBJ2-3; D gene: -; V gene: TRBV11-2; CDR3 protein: CASSFRGRNLIDTQYF
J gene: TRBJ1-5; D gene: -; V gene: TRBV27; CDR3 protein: CASSMGGSNQPQHF
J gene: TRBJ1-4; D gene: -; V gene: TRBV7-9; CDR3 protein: CGNLGPNEKLFF
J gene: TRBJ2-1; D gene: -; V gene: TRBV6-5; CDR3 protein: CASSYPPGHEQFF
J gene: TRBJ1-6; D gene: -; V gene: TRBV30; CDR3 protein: CAWSSGLRPALHF
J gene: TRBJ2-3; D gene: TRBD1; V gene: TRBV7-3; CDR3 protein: CASSSTGGSGADTQYF
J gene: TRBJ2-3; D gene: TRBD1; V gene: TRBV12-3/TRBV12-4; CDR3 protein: CASSPGQGGTDTQYF
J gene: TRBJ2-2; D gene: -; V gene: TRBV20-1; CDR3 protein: CSALGGTGEKYTGELFF
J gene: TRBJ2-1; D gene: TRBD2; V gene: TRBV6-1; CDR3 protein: CASNPSTTSGYNEQFF
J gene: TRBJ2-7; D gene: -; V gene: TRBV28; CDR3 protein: CASSFIQGHYEQYF
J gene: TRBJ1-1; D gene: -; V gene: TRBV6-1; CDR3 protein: CASSLDRSEAFF
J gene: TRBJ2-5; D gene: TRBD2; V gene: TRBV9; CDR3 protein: CASSVEGSGRQETQYF